The next 32 T cell receptor beta chains were all read from a single sample in a study of CD8+ T cells in alopecia areata (dated by TCRdb to 2016 to 2019). Libraries were made using the immunoSEQ multiplex PCR assay. RNA was extracted from all samples and reverse transcribed into cDNA as template for TCR sequencing. TCRdb limited this immuneACCESS table to in-frame rearrangements with V and J called. A share of clones is missing; checked studies link under half to unresolved V genes, and the rest is unexplained. In this sample the table shows roughly 250,000 clones, about 68% of which occur a single time. 1% to 1.5% of the sample is held by the ten biggest clonotypes. In light of the paper, this sample's time point label describes: baseline before oral tofacitinib. The material sequenced was CD4+ T cells sorted from blood, taken at week 0. The receptor source for this set is a human donor with alopecia areata.

The chain is built from TRBV29-1 and TRBJ1-5; TRBD1 might be the D (6 bases). Trimming cost V 6 bases and J 7 bases, with 16 bases left between them. Germline V gene sequence: CDR1 SQVTM, CDR2 ANQGSEA. This CDR3 is 13 amino acids long. CDR3 nucleotides: TGCAGCGTCTGCCAGGGGCCGGGCCAGCCCCAGCATTTT. It codes for CSVCQGPGQPQHF.

V is TRBV30 and J is TRBJ2-7; 7 bases are shared with TRBD1. The CDR3 consists of 14 residues. The V and J ends lost 0 bases and 4 bases, in that order; junction bases with no gene match: 6. In germline, CDR1 is GTSNPN, CDR2 SVGIG (reference sequence). The CDR3 loop reads CAWSVGGDGYEQYF. CDR3 nucleotide sequence: TGTGCCTGGAGTGTAGGGGGCGACGGATACGAGCAGTACTTC.

This chain joins TRBV4-2 and TRBJ2-7; 14 bases are shared with TRBD2. The CDR3 runs 15 residues. Trimming at V came to 4 bases and at J to 3 bases, leaving 2 bases not matched to a gene. Germline V lookup: CDR1 LGHNA, CDR2 YNFKEQ. The CDR3 DNA is TGTGCCAGCAGCCGGACTAGCGGGGGGAGCTACGAGCAGTACTTC. Protein sequence: CASSRTSGGSYEQYF.

The rearrangement links TRBV25-1 to TRBJ1-5; D is perhaps TRBD1 (5 bases). Per germline, CDR1 MGHDK and CDR2 SYGVNS. CDR3 length: 14 amino acids. The germline V and J ends were trimmed by 6 bases and 5 bases, with 14 bases remaining between them. The CDR3 nucleotides are TGTGCCAGCAGGGCCACGGGGGTCTATCAGCCCCAGCATTTT. Its translation: CASRATGVYQPQHF. The whole variable domain, remainder taken from reference TRBV25-1 and TRBJ1-5, is EADIYQTPRYLVIGTGKKITLECSQTMGHDKMYWYQQDPGMELHLIHYSYGVNSTEKGDLSSESTVSRIRTEHFPLTLESARPSHTSQYLCASRATGVYQPQHFGDGTRLSIL.

The chain joins TRBV29-1 to TRBJ2-7; D remains ambiguous. The germline V gene has CDR1 SQVTM and CDR2 ANQGSEA. V was cut by 5 bases and J by 2 bases, with 7 bases left in between. CDR3 size: 11 residues. The CDR3 nucleotides read TGCAGCGTTAGTTTGGCCTACGAGCAGTACTTC. It specifies CSVSLAYEQYF.

This clone was counted a few times. The gene calls are TRBV2 and TRBJ2-3; 10 positions match TRBD2. The CDR3 totals 14 residues. The J segment lost 7 bases and the V segment lost 4 bases, leaving 5 bases of the junction unmatched. Germline V gene data show CDR1 as SNHLY and CDR2 as FYNNEI. CDR3 sequence: CASSASGGANTQYF. The CDR3 nucleotides are TGTGCCAGCAGTGCCAGCGGGGGGGCGAATACGCAGTATTTT. The full variable domain, in which reference TRBV2 and TRBJ2-3 provide the parts outside the CDR3, is EPEVTQTPSHQVTQMGQEVILRCVPISNHLYFYWYRQILGQKVEFLVSFYNNEISEKSEIFDDQFSVERPDGSNFTLKIRSTKLEDSAMYFCASSASGGANTQYFGPGTRLTVL.

The V gene is TRBV30, the J gene TRBJ2-1; D assignment may be TRBD1 or TRBD2 (5 bases each). Germline lookup yields CDR1 GTSNPN and CDR2 SVGIG (reference sequence). The CDR3 is made up of 15 amino acids. V lost 1 base, J lost 7 bases, and 17 bases lay in between. In DNA form, the CDR3 reads TGTGCCTGGAGTGCAACCCCCTGGGACGTGAATGAGCAGTTCTTC. Encoded protein: CAWSATPWDVNEQFF. Variable domain in full (rest from reference TRBV30 and TRBJ2-1): SQTIHQWPATLVQPVGSPLSLECTVEGTSNPNLYWYRQAAGRGLQLLFYSVGIGQISSEVPQNLSASRPQDRQFILSSKKLLLSDSGFYLCAWSATPWDVNEQFFGPGTRLTVL.

The chain is built from TRBV5-1 and TRBJ2-3, with 8 positions matching TRBD2. Germline CDR1 is SGHRS and CDR2 is YFSETQ. V lost 0 bases and J lost 4; bases outside the gene matches: 4. The CDR3 totals 15 residues. CDR3 sequence: CASSLAAGVADTQYF. The CDR3 DNA is TGCGCCAGCAGCTTGGCAGCGGGGGTGGCAGATACGCAGTATTTT. The full variable domain, with the rest looked up from reference TRBV5-1 and TRBJ2-3, is KAGVTQTPRYLIKTRGQQVTLSCSPISGHRSVSWYQQTPGQGLQFLFEYFSETQRNKGNFPGRFSGRQFSNSRSEMNVSTLELGDSALYLCASSLAAGVADTQYFGPGTRLTVL.

This clone was observed once. The V call is TRBV9, the J call TRBJ1-2; D is possibly TRBD1 (6 bases). The germline V gene encodes CDR1 SGDLS and CDR2 YYNGEE. The length of the CDR3 is 15 residues. V lost 4 bases to trimming and J lost 4 bases, with 17 bases between them. The CDR3 DNA is TGTGCCAGCAGCACTTCTTGGACAGCGGGCTATGGCTACACCTTC. It translates to CASSTSWTAGYGYTF.

The rearrangement joins TRBV11-1 to TRBJ2-1; tentative D call: TRBD2 (7 bases). The V gene lost 8 bases and the J gene lost 5 bases, with 25 bases spanning the gap. The germline V gene encodes CDR1 SGHAT and CDR2 FQDESV (reference sequence). The CDR3 spans 17 residues. This chain's CDR3 is CASGSRAGAIGNNEQFF. For the CDR3, the DNA is TGTGCCAGCGGTTCCCGGGCGGGGGCCATCGGTAACAATGAGCAGTTCTTC. The variable domain in full, with the rest retrieved from reference TRBV11-1 and TRBJ2-1, is EAEVAQSPRYKITEKSQAVAFWCDPISGHATLYWYRQILGQGPELLVQFQDESVVDDSQLPKDRFSAERLKGVDSTLKIQPAELGDSAMYLCASGSRAGAIGNNEQFFGPGTRLTVL.

The CDR3 DNA follows: TGTGCCACCTCGGTGGGGGAGAACACTGAAGCTTTCTTT. Its translation is CATSVGENTEAFF. The chain combines TRBV25-1 with TRBJ1-1; weak D call: TRBD1 (5 bases). The CDR3 consists of 13 residues. V lost 10 bases, J lost 1 base, and 13 bases lay in between. The V gene's germline CDR1 is MGHDK and CDR2 SYGVNS.

The chain has TRBV30 and TRBJ1-1; 7 bases agree with TRBD1. Germline V gene data show CDR1 as GTSNPN and CDR2 as SVGIG (reference sequence). The CDR3 loop spans 15 amino acids. The J segment lost 6 bases and the V segment lost 4 bases, leaving 14 bases of the junction unmatched. CDR3 in DNA: TGTGCCTGGACTCCCATGGACAGGTTGAGGGCTGAAGCTTTCTTT. This sequence encodes CAWTPMDRLRAEAFF.

The V gene is TRBV30, the J gene TRBJ1-1; D gene ambiguous. V lost 2 bases and J 6 bases, leaving 10 bases between the germline ends. Looked up from germline, CDR1 is GTSNPN and CDR2 is SVGIG (reference sequence). This CDR3 comprises 12 residues. The CDR3 sequence: CAWSTERSEAFF. The CDR3 nucleotides read TGTGCCTGGAGTACGGAGCGGTCTGAAGCTTTCTTT.

This clone has a handful of counts. DNA of the CDR3: TGCAGCGCCACGGCACCCTTACGGGGAGATACGCAGTATTTT. As protein: CSATAPLRGDTQYF. This rearrangement joins TRBV29-1 to TRBJ2-3, with D possibly matching TRBD2 (5 bases). The germline gives CDR1 SQVTM, CDR2 ANQGSEA. The CDR3 extends over 14 amino acids. V was pared by 7 bases and J by 5 bases, with 19 bases between.

This clone appeared a few times. This sequence joins TRBV30 and TRBJ2-5; TRBD2 matches at 12 bases. After removal of 1 base from V and 2 bases from J, the junction contained 5 bases not matched to a gene. The CDR3 is made up of 16 amino acids. Germline-derived CDR1 and CDR2 are GTSNPN and SVGIG (reference sequence). The CDR3 DNA reads TGTGCCTGGAGTGGGCTAGCGGGGGGGCTTCAAGAGACCCAGTACTTC. It is translated as CAWSGLAGGLQETQYF.

V usage is TRBV6-5 and J usage is TRBJ1-6; D perhaps matches TRBD1 (5 bases). The CDR3 is 15 residues long. Trimming shortened V by 0 bases and J by 8 bases, and 11 bases separated the two germline ends. From germline, CDR1 is MNHEY and CDR2 SVGAGI. In nucleotides, the CDR3 is TGTGCCAGCAGTTACTCGAGGCTACAGGATTCACCCCTCCACTTT. This codes for CASSYSRLQDSPLHF.

This clone was seen more than once but under ten times. The chain uses TRBV4-2 and TRBJ2-3; D perhaps matches TRBD1 (5 bases). Germline V gene data show CDR1 as LGHNA and CDR2 as YNFKEQ. Deletions cut 0 bases from V and 5 bases from J, with 15 bases between. CDR3 length: 16 residues. CDR3: CASSQDMVGEKDTQYF. DNA of the CDR3: TGTGCCAGCAGCCAAGATATGGTAGGGGAAAAAGATACGCAGTATTTT.

The V and J genes are TRBV7-9 and TRBJ2-3; 8 positions match TRBD1. The CDR3 loop spans 15 amino acids. CDR1 and CDR2 (germline): SEHNR, FQNEAQ (reference sequence). V was pared by 5 bases and J by 2 bases, with 6 bases of the junction left unmatched. CDR3: CASSVDRVNTDTQYF. DNA of the CDR3: TGTGCCAGCAGCGTGGACAGGGTAAACACAGATACGCAGTATTTT.

V is TRBV6-5 and J is TRBJ1-4; D is uncertain. Per the germline V gene, CDR1 is MNHEY and CDR2 is SVGAGI. Between the trimmed V and J ends, which lost 3 bases and 3 bases, there was a span of 14 bases. CDR3 size: 16 residues. The CDR3 spells CASSYDPQPANEKLFF. CDR3 sequence (DNA): TGTGCCAGCAGTTATGACCCTCAGCCCGCTAATGAAAAACTGTTTTTT.

The chain carries TRBV7-2 and TRBJ2-5; 7 positions agree with TRBD1. The CDR3 runs 15 residues. V lost 10 bases and J lost 2; bases outside the gene matches: 13. Per germline, CDR1 SGHTA and CDR2 FQGNSA. CDR3 residues: CATERQGSGQETQYF. The CDR3 DNA reads as TGTGCCACCGAGAGACAGGGCTCGGGTCAAGAGACCCAGTACTTC. Variable domain in full (rest from reference TRBV7-2 and TRBJ2-5): GAGVSQSPSNKVTEKGKDVELRCDPISGHTALYWYRQSLGQGLEFLIYFQGNSAPDKSGLPSDRFSAERTGGSVSTLTIQRTQQEDSAVYLCATERQGSGQETQYFGPGTRLLVL.

The chain uses TRBV6-5 and TRBJ2-5, with D possibly being TRBD1 or TRBD2 (6 bases each). This CDR3 contains 14 residues. Trimming removed 2 bases at V and 5 bases at J, with 12 bases between. Germline CDR1 reads MNHEY; CDR2 reads SVGAGI. CDR3 nucleotides: TGTGCCAGCAGTTACCTCCGAGGGGGGGAGACCCAGTACTTC. This translates into CASSYLRGGETQYF.

The chain joins TRBV6-5 to TRBJ1-1; TRBD1 aligns across 9 bases. V lost 6 bases and J lost 3; bases outside the gene matches: 8. Germline loops: CDR1 MNHEY, CDR2 SVGAGI. This CDR3 comprises 15 residues. CDR3 residues: CASRPSGTGYTEAFF. CDR3 nucleotides: TGTGCCAGCAGACCGTCCGGGACAGGGTACACTGAAGCTTTCTTT.

This chain connects TRBV18 to TRBJ1-1; D is perhaps TRBD1 (6 bases). Between the trimmed V and J ends, which lost 1 base and 7 bases, there was a span of 10 bases. CDR1 KGHSH and CDR2 LQKENI come from the germline V gene. The CDR3 has 13 residues. The CDR3 region is CASSPLAQGEAFF. The CDR3 region has the DNA TGTGCCAGCTCACCACTGGCACAGGGTGAAGCTTTCTTT.

This chain joins TRBV7-9 and TRBJ2-7, with a possible D match to TRBD1 (5 bases). Trimming cost V 5 bases and J 3 bases, with 14 bases left between them. This CDR3 contains 14 residues. Looked up from germline, CDR1 is SEHNR and CDR2 is FQNEAQ (reference sequence). In DNA form, the CDR3 reads TGTGCCAGCAGCGCTAGAAGCAGGGACTACGAGCAGTACTTC. Translating it yields CASSARSRDYEQYF.

This clone appeared a single time. The gene calls are TRBV27 and TRBJ1-2, with TRBD1 matching over 7 bases. The CDR3 contains 13 residues. Germline V gene lookup returns CDR1 MNHEY and CDR2 SMNVEV (reference sequence). Germline trimming cut 5 bases from V and 8 bases from J; bases unmatched to any gene: 8. CDR3 sequence: CASSHRGLDGYTF. The CDR3 DNA is TGTGCCAGCAGTCACAGGGGATTGGACGGCTACACCTTC.

The chain recombines TRBV7-9 with TRBJ1-2, with TRBD1 matching over 9 bases. The CDR3 sequence is 16 residues long. With 5 bases clipped from V and 4 bases from J, the junction kept 11 bases outside the gene matches. Per the germline V gene, CDR1 is SEHNR and CDR2 is FQNEAQ (reference sequence). In DNA, the CDR3 is TGTGCCAGCAGCCCTCGGACAGGGGCAAGTGGCTATGGCTACACCTTC. Its translation is CASSPRTGASGYGYTF.

In DNA, the CDR3 is TGCAGCGTTGACGGGTCACGGGGACCCACAGATACGCAGTATTTT. Translated, it gives CSVDGSRGPTDTQYF. This rearrangement joins TRBV29-1 to TRBJ2-3; D tentatively reads TRBD1 or TRBD2 (5 bases each). This CDR3 region has 15 residues. V was pared by 3 bases and J by 2 bases, with 15 bases between. CDR1 SQVTM and CDR2 ANQGSEA come from the germline V gene.

The sample holds one count of this clone. This chain connects TRBV4-3 to TRBJ1-4; 11 bases are shared with TRBD1. Germline lookup yields CDR1 LGHNA and CDR2 YSLEER. The CDR3 contains 15 residues. J was trimmed by 8 bases and V by 4 bases; bases with no gene match: 6. This chain's CDR3 is CASSPGDRGYEKLFF. The CDR3 region has the DNA TGCGCCAGCAGCCCAGGGGACAGGGGGTACGAAAAACTGTTTTTT.

The V gene is TRBV29-1, the J gene TRBJ2-2, with D perhaps TRBD1 (6 bases). The CDR3 is made up of 12 amino acids. V lost 7 bases and J lost 6, with 12 bases in between. Germline V gene lookup returns CDR1 SQVTM and CDR2 ANQGSEA. CDR3 region: CSASGESGELFF. CDR3 nucleotides: TGCAGCGCCTCAGGGGAGTCCGGGGAGCTGTTTTTT.

This clone has more than one count but fewer than ten. The chain couples TRBV29-1 to TRBJ2-7; a possible D gene is TRBD1 (6 bases). The CDR3 contains 11 residues. Germline assignment: CDR1 SQVTM and CDR2 ANQGSEA. V lost 7 bases and J lost 3, with 10 bases in between. The CDR3 protein is CSGTDIYEQYF. DNA for the CDR3: TGCAGCGGGACAGACATCTACGAGCAGTACTTC.

The V gene is TRBV20-1, the J gene TRBJ2-7; D may be TRBD1 (5 bases). Germline V lookup: CDR1 DFQATT, CDR2 SNEGSKA (reference sequence). V lost 6 bases, J lost 0 bases, and 6 bases lay in between. The CDR3 runs 11 residues. Here the CDR3 reads CSADNSYEQYF. The CDR3 nucleotides read TGCAGTGCGGACAACTCCTACGAGCAGTACTTC.

This chain joins TRBV19 and TRBJ1-2; 10 bases are shared with TRBD1. The J segment lost 7 bases and the V segment lost 9 bases, leaving 14 bases of the junction unmatched. The CDR3 is 15 residues long. Germline CDR1 LNHDA, CDR2 SQIVND (reference sequence). CDR3 in DNA: TGTGCCAGCAACCTATTGTCCGGGACAGGGGCTGGCTACACCTTC. Protein: CASNLLSGTGAGYTF.